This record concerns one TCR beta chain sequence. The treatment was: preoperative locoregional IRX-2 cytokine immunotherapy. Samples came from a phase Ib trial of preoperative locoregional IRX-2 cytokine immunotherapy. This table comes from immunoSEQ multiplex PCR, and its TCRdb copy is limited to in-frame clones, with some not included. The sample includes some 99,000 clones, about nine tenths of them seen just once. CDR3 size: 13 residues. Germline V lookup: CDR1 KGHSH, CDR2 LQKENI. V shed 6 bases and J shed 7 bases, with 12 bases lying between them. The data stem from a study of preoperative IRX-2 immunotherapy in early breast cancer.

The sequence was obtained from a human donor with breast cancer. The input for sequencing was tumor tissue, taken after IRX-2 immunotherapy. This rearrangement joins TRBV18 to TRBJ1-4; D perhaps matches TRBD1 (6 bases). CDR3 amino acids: CASSYRDGEKLFF. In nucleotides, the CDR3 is TGTGCCAGCTCTTACAGGGATGGTGAAAAACTGTTTTTT.